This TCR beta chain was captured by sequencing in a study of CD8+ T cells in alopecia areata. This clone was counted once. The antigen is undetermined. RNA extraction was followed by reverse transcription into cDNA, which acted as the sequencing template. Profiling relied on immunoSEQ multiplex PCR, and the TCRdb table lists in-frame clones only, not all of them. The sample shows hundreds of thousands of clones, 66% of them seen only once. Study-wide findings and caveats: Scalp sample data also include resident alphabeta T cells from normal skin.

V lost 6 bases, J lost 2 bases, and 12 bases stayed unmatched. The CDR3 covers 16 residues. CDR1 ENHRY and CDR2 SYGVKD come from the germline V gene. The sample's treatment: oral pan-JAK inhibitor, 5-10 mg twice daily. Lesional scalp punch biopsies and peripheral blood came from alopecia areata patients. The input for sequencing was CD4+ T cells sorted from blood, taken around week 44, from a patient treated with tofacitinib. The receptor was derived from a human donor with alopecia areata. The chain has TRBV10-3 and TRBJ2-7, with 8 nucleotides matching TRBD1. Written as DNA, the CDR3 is TGTGCCATCAGACCGAAGGAAGGACAGGGAACCTACGAGCAGTACTTC. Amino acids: CAIRPKEGQGTYEQYF.